This T cell receptor beta chain was captured by sequencing in a study of technical replicates of blood from a few donors. The protocol was immunoSEQ multiplex PCR, while the TCRdb copy is restricted to in-frame clones and leaves out a portion. The top ten hold approximately 0.21% of the sample, which has 100,000 or so clones, approximately 96% seen once. Per germline, CDR1 MNHNS and CDR2 SASEGT. The germline V and J ends were trimmed by 6 bases and 1 base, with 10 bases remaining between them. This CDR3 contains 15 residues. The sequence came from a human donor in good health. The sample was T cells isolated from PBMCs. The V and J genes are TRBV6-1 and TRBJ2-6, with D unresolved. This CDR3 is CASSLVMSGANVLTF. CDR3 nucleotide sequence: TGTGCCAGCAGCCTAGTAATGTCTGGGGCCAACGTCCTGACTTTC.